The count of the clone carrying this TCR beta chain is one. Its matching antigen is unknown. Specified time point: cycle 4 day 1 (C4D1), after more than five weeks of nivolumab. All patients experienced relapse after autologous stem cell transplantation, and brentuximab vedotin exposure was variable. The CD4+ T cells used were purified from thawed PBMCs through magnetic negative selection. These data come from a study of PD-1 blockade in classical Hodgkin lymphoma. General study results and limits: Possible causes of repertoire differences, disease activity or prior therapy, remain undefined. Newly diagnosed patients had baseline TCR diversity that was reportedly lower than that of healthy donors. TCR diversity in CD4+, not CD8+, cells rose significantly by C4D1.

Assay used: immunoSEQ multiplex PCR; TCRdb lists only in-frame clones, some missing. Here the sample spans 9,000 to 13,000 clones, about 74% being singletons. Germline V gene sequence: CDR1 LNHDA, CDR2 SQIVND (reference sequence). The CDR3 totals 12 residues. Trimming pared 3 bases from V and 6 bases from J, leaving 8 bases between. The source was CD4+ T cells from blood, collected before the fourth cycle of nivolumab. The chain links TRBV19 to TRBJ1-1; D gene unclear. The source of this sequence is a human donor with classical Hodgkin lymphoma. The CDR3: CASSMGGPEAFF. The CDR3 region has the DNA TGTGCCAGTAGTATGGGAGGCCCTGAAGCTTTCTTT.